Listed below are T cell receptor beta chains from one sample, sequenced in a study of blood T cell repertoires in COVID-19. The assay was immunoSEQ multiplex PCR, and TCRdb's table has in-frame clones only and misses some. There are some 120,000 clones in the sample; around 86% occur only once, and 6.5% to 10% lies in the top ten. The sample was peripheral blood. The receptor source for this set is a man in his 70s with acute or convalescent COVID-19. Both conserved end residues are part of each CDR3. Each record gives: J gene, clone size, V gene, D gene, CDR3 DNA, CDR3 protein. The D gene is left open where the match is weak. Clone size, where shown, is once, few, many, or a class for clones that have expanded.

j_gene: TRBJ2-1; abundance: -; v_gene: TRBV12-3/TRBV12-4; d_gene: -; CDR3nt: TGTGCCAGCAGTTTAGAGCCCTTCGAGCAGTTCTTC; CDR3aa: CASSLEPFEQFF
j_gene: TRBJ2-1; abundance: many; v_gene: TRBV4-2; d_gene: TRBD1; CDR3nt: TGTGCCAGCAGCCAAGAGACAGGGTCCCGCTACAATGAGCAGTTCTTC; CDR3aa: CASSQETGSRYNEQFF
j_gene: TRBJ2-1; abundance: -; v_gene: TRBV15; d_gene: TRBD2; CDR3nt: TGTGCCACCAGCAGAGATCTAGCGGGGAATGAGCAGTTCTTC; CDR3aa: CATSRDLAGNEQFF
j_gene: TRBJ1-4; abundance: -; v_gene: TRBV28; d_gene: -; CDR3nt: TGTGCCAGCGGGATCGCAGGGCCCTATAGTGAAAAACTGTTTTTT; CDR3aa: CASGIAGPYSEKLFF
j_gene: TRBJ2-2; abundance: -; v_gene: TRBV5-1; d_gene: -; CDR3nt: TGCGCCAGCAAAATCGGAGCGTTGGGGAACACCGGGGAGCTGTTTTTT; CDR3aa: CASKIGALGNTGELFF
j_gene: TRBJ1-6; abundance: few; v_gene: TRBV5-1; d_gene: -; CDR3nt: TGCGCCAGCAGCCTTGAGGGGGTCCGGGCACCCCTCCACTTT; CDR3aa: CASSLEGVRAPLHF
j_gene: TRBJ2-7; abundance: once; v_gene: TRBV5-1; d_gene: TRBD1; CDR3nt: TGCGCCAGTACCGAGACAGGGGGAACCTACGAGCAGTACTTC; CDR3aa: CASTETGGTYEQYF
j_gene: TRBJ1-5; abundance: -; v_gene: TRBV19; d_gene: -; CDR3nt: TGTGCCAGTAGCCGTTCGGACGTGGGAGACCGTAGCAATCAGCCCCAGCATTTT; CDR3aa: CASSRSDVGDRSNQPQHF
j_gene: TRBJ1-1; abundance: -; v_gene: TRBV3-1/TRBV3-2; d_gene: -; CDR3nt: TGTGCCAGCAGCCAAGGGACAAGGAGTCTCATGAACACTGAAGCTTTCTTT; CDR3aa: CASSQGTRSLMNTEAFF
j_gene: TRBJ1-1; abundance: -; v_gene: TRBV30; d_gene: -; CDR3nt: TGTGCCTTGACCAGGGTAACTGAAGCTTTCTTT; CDR3aa: CALTRVTEAFF
j_gene: TRBJ1-2; abundance: -; v_gene: TRBV28; d_gene: TRBD1; CDR3nt: TGTGCCAGCAGTACTCCGGACAGGAGTAGGGCTAACTATGGCTACACCTTC; CDR3aa: CASSTPDRSRANYGYTF
j_gene: TRBJ2-2; abundance: -; v_gene: TRBV30; d_gene: TRBD2; CDR3nt: TGTGCCTGGAAGAAGCGGGTCCTAGCGGGACTCCCCGGGGAGCTGTTTTTT; CDR3aa: CAWKKRVLAGLPGELFF
j_gene: TRBJ1-6; abundance: few; v_gene: TRBV7-7; d_gene: -; CDR3nt: TGTGCTAGCAGCTTACCGGACAGCACTAATTCACCCCTCCACTTT; CDR3aa: CASSLPDSTNSPLHF
j_gene: TRBJ1-4; abundance: -; v_gene: TRBV28; d_gene: TRBD1; CDR3nt: TGTGCCAGCACCCCACAGGGGACCCCTGAAAAACTGTTTTTT; CDR3aa: CASTPQGTPEKLFF
j_gene: TRBJ1-3; abundance: few; v_gene: TRBV6-5; d_gene: -; CDR3nt: TGTGCCAGCAGGTCGCCAGGGATAGGCGGAAACACCATATATTTT; CDR3aa: CASRSPGIGGNTIYF
j_gene: TRBJ1-4; abundance: once; v_gene: TRBV28; d_gene: -; CDR3nt: TGTGCCAGCAGTCACCGGACTAATGAAAAACTGTTTTTT; CDR3aa: CASSHRTNEKLFF
j_gene: TRBJ2-1; abundance: -; v_gene: TRBV5-1; d_gene: -; CDR3nt: TGCGCCAGCTCAAACAGGGACGGCAATGAGCAGTTCTTC; CDR3aa: CASSNRDGNEQFF
j_gene: TRBJ1-5; abundance: -; v_gene: TRBV5-1; d_gene: -; CDR3nt: TGCGCCAGCAGCCCCGCCCCGACAGCTAATAGCAATCAGCCCCAGCATTTT; CDR3aa: CASSPAPTANSNQPQHF
j_gene: TRBJ2-5; abundance: once; v_gene: TRBV27; d_gene: -; CDR3nt: TGTGCCACTGCGGTCCCGGGTGCCCAAGAGACCCAGTACTTC; CDR3aa: CATAVPGAQETQYF
j_gene: TRBJ1-1; abundance: once; v_gene: TRBV4-2; d_gene: -; CDR3nt: TGTGCCAGCAGCCAAGAGTCGGACACTGAAGCTTTCTTT; CDR3aa: CASSQESDTEAFF
j_gene: TRBJ2-3; abundance: -; v_gene: TRBV4-1; d_gene: -; CDR3nt: TGCGCCAGCAGCCATAGTTTTGCGGATACGCAGTATTTT; CDR3aa: CASSHSFADTQYF
j_gene: TRBJ1-1; abundance: -; v_gene: TRBV3-1/TRBV3-2; d_gene: -; CDR3nt: TGTGCCAGCAGCCAAACAGGGCGACGTGCTTTCTTT; CDR3aa: CASSQTGRRAFF
j_gene: TRBJ1-4; abundance: -; v_gene: TRBV25-1; d_gene: TRBD1; CDR3nt: TGTGCCAGCAGTGATAGTCTTGGACAGGGGAACGAAAAACTGTTTTTT; CDR3aa: CASSDSLGQGNEKLFF
j_gene: TRBJ2-1; abundance: -; v_gene: TRBV6-1; d_gene: -; CDR3nt: TGTGCCAGCAGTGATAGGAGCGGGTCTTACAATGAGCAGTTCTTC; CDR3aa: CASSDRSGSYNEQFF
j_gene: TRBJ1-4; abundance: -; v_gene: TRBV7-9; d_gene: -; CDR3nt: TGTGCCAGCAGTTCCAGCCAGGGTAATGAAAAACTGTTTTTT; CDR3aa: CASSSSQGNEKLFF
j_gene: TRBJ1-3; abundance: -; v_gene: TRBV30; d_gene: -; CDR3nt: TGTGCCTGCGGGGTCTACTCTGGAAACACCATATATTTT; CDR3aa: CACGVYSGNTIYF
j_gene: TRBJ2-7; abundance: -; v_gene: TRBV5-6; d_gene: TRBD1; CDR3nt: TGTGCCAGCAGCTTGAGGACAGGGAAAGCCTACGAGCAGTACTTC; CDR3aa: CASSLRTGKAYEQYF
j_gene: TRBJ1-1; abundance: -; v_gene: TRBV2; d_gene: TRBD1; CDR3nt: TGTGCCAGCCTAGGGGGCAATCTTAGGTCGACTGAAGCTTTCTTT; CDR3aa: CASLGGNLRSTEAFF
j_gene: TRBJ1-2; abundance: -; v_gene: TRBV9; d_gene: -; CDR3nt: TGTGCCAGCAGTGCCCACAGGGATATAAACTATGGCTACACCTTC; CDR3aa: CASSAHRDINYGYTF
j_gene: TRBJ1-2; abundance: -; v_gene: TRBV4-2; d_gene: TRBD1; CDR3nt: TGTGCCAGCAGCCACACAGGGGATCTTGGCGGCTACACCTTC; CDR3aa: CASSHTGDLGGYTF
j_gene: TRBJ1-4; abundance: -; v_gene: TRBV4-1; d_gene: -; CDR3nt: TGCGCCAGCAGCCAAGATTACCCAACTGCAACTAATGAAAAACTGTTTTTT; CDR3aa: CASSQDYPTATNEKLFF
j_gene: TRBJ1-6; abundance: once; v_gene: TRBV2; d_gene: -; CDR3nt: TGTGCCAGCAGTGTAACGGAGAATTCACCCCTCCACTTT; CDR3aa: CASSVTENSPLHF
j_gene: TRBJ1-5; abundance: -; v_gene: TRBV9; d_gene: TRBD1; CDR3nt: TGTGCCAGCAGCTCCGGACAGGGCGATCAGCCCCAGCATTTT; CDR3aa: CASSSGQGDQPQHF
j_gene: TRBJ2-2; abundance: -; v_gene: TRBV5-1; d_gene: -; CDR3nt: TGCGCCAGCAGCTTGGGACACTCCAACACCGGGGAGCTGTTTTTT; CDR3aa: CASSLGHSNTGELFF
j_gene: TRBJ2-1; abundance: -; v_gene: TRBV24-1; d_gene: TRBD1; CDR3nt: TGTGCCACCAGTGACCAGGGACAGAACCCCTACAATGAGCAGTTCTTC; CDR3aa: CATSDQGQNPYNEQFF
j_gene: TRBJ1-1; abundance: -; v_gene: TRBV29-1; d_gene: -; CDR3nt: TGCAGCGTTGTTCGGGAACGGAACACTGAAGCTTTCTTT; CDR3aa: CSVVRERNTEAFF
j_gene: TRBJ2-5; abundance: -; v_gene: TRBV12-3/TRBV12-4; d_gene: -; CDR3nt: TGTGCCAGCAGTTTCAGGGGCCAAGAGACCCAGTACTTC; CDR3aa: CASSFRGQETQYF
j_gene: TRBJ2-2; abundance: -; v_gene: TRBV18; d_gene: -; CDR3nt: TGTGCCAGCTCACCCACTAGCACCGGGGAGCTGTTTTTT; CDR3aa: CASSPTSTGELFF
j_gene: TRBJ1-1; abundance: -; v_gene: TRBV12-3/TRBV12-4; d_gene: -; CDR3nt: TGTGCCAGCAGTTTAGCGCGGGGTGCTGAAGCTTTCTTT; CDR3aa: CASSLARGAEAFF
j_gene: TRBJ2-1; abundance: -; v_gene: TRBV9; d_gene: -; CDR3nt: TGTGCCAGCAGCGTAGGTGGGGAGGCTATCTATGAGCAGTTCTTC; CDR3aa: CASSVGGEAIYEQFF
j_gene: TRBJ1-5; abundance: -; v_gene: TRBV18; d_gene: TRBD1; CDR3nt: TGTGCCAGCTCACGTGGACAGGTTAACAATCAGCCCCAGCATTTT; CDR3aa: CASSRGQVNNQPQHF
j_gene: TRBJ1-4; abundance: few; v_gene: TRBV5-1; d_gene: -; CDR3nt: TGCGCCAGCAGCGATCGGACAAGCTCTGAAAAACTGTTTTTT; CDR3aa: CASSDRTSSEKLFF
j_gene: TRBJ1-3; abundance: -; v_gene: TRBV18; d_gene: TRBD1; CDR3nt: TGTGCCAGCTCACCTAGGGACAGGGGGGCCTCTGGAAACACCATATATTTT; CDR3aa: CASSPRDRGASGNTIYF
j_gene: TRBJ2-3; abundance: -; v_gene: TRBV30; d_gene: TRBD2; CDR3nt: TGTGCCTGGAACAGCGGGATTTATACGCAGTATTTT; CDR3aa: CAWNSGIYTQYF
j_gene: TRBJ1-3; abundance: -; v_gene: TRBV7-2; d_gene: -; CDR3nt: TGTGCCAGCAGCCCAAGACAGTCCTCCACTGGAAACACCATATATTTT; CDR3aa: CASSPRQSSTGNTIYF
j_gene: TRBJ2-7; abundance: -; v_gene: TRBV27; d_gene: TRBD2; CDR3nt: TGTGCCAGCAGTTTAGCGGGACTAGCGGGAGGCTCGGCCTACGAGCAGTACTTC; CDR3aa: CASSLAGLAGGSAYEQYF
j_gene: TRBJ1-1; abundance: -; v_gene: TRBV29-1; d_gene: -; CDR3nt: TGCAGCGCATCGCGGGGCCGGAACACTGAAGCTTTCTTT; CDR3aa: CSASRGRNTEAFF
j_gene: TRBJ2-2; abundance: -; v_gene: TRBV7-9; d_gene: -; CDR3nt: TGTGCCAGCAGCTTAGGAGGAAACACCGGGGAGCTGTTTTTT; CDR3aa: CASSLGGNTGELFF
j_gene: TRBJ1-1; abundance: -; v_gene: TRBV6-2/TRBV6-3; d_gene: -; CDR3nt: TGTGCCAGCAGTTTTCGGGTTGGGAGGGACACTGAAGCTTTCTTT; CDR3aa: CASSFRVGRDTEAFF
j_gene: TRBJ2-3; abundance: -; v_gene: TRBV5-4; d_gene: -; CDR3nt: TGTGCCAGCAGCCGCTCTAGCGACACAGATACGCAGTATTTT; CDR3aa: CASSRSSDTDTQYF
j_gene: TRBJ1-5; abundance: -; v_gene: TRBV4-2; d_gene: -; CDR3nt: TGTGCCAGCAGCCAAGATGTCGACGGGTTAAAGCCCCAGCATTTT; CDR3aa: CASSQDVDGLKPQHF